The clone carrying this T cell receptor beta chain was observed at least ten times. What it binds is not known. These data come from a study of HIV-infected children after antiretroviral therapy interruption. Study-wide background: Children's median ages were around 9.1 years and 8 years by group.

Points from the study as a whole: Minor non-naive CD45RA+ populations, like EMRA or stem memory, might contaminate naive sorts. Naive CD4+ sequences overlapped less between time points once interruption began.

V was clipped by 6 bases and J by 2 bases; unmatched bases: 8. Germline loops: CDR1 SGDLS, CDR2 YYNGEE. The CDR3 sequence is 15 residues long. Unique molecular identifiers were included in an RNA-based 3' RACE TCR library. TCRdb called the 3' RACE reads again in MiXCR, with one record for every CDR3 protein. The sample lists 30,000 to 50,000 distinct CDR3 sequences; approximately 6.1% were seen once. This sample's treatment: PENTA 11 planned treatment interruption arm or continuous ART arm. The chain links TRBV9 to TRBJ2-3, with 8 bases aligning to TRBD2. Material: CD45RA+ CD4+ T cells from PBMCs, pooled from several time points, obtained from a donor given antiretroviral therapy, either interrupted or continuous. Described subset: naive CD4+ CD45RA+ CD45RO- T cells. The clonotype originates from a pool of human donors with HIV. CDR3 residues: CASTLAGEFTDTQYF. CDR3 coding DNA: TGTGCCAGCACCCTAGCGGGCGAATTCACAGATACGCAGTATTTT.